This passage covers 17 T cell receptor beta chains from one sample sequenced in a study of regulatory T cells in long-lasting Graves disease. CDR3-region Arm-PCR and iRepertoire HTBI primers produced the TCR beta libraries. TCRdb re-analysed the multiplex PCR reads in MiXCR, keeping a single row per CDR3 protein. The profile shows some 450,000 distinct CDR3 sequences, about a sixth of them singletons. This sample's time point: newly diagnosed GD, antithyroid drugs for less than 3 months. Extracted PBMC RNA gave rise to the TCR library. The sample also formed part of further work on T cells in Graves' hyperthyroidism and ophthalmopathy.

The sample was peripheral blood mononuclear cells (PBMCs), taken at new diagnosis, from a patient treated with antithyroid drugs. The receptors originated from a woman between 25 and 40 years old with Graves disease.

Concerning this clonotype: A single base separates this from a much larger clone, so it may be a read error. The V call is TRBV2, the J call TRBJ2-3; 11 nucleotides agree with TRBD2. The ends lost 3 bases at V and 2 bases at J; junction bases unmatched: 4. Germline V gives CDR1 SNHLY, CDR2 FYNNEI. The CDR3 length is 16 residues. The CDR3 here is CASSDGTSGFTDTQYF. CDR3 bases: TGTGCCAGCAGTGATGGGACTAGCGGATTCACAGATACGCAGTATTTT.

This clonotype appeared a few times. This chain joins TRBV7-3 and TRBJ2-1, with TRBD2 identical over 9 bases. Unmatched junction bases numbered 6, after V lost 5 bases and J lost 13 bases. CDR1 is SGHTA and CDR2 is FQGTGA in the germline V gene. The CDR3 is 12 amino acids. The CDR3 coding sequence is TGTGCCAGCAGCCCCGCTAGCGGGACACAGTTCTTC. It yields the protein CASSPASGTQFF.

This chain joins TRBV28 and TRBJ1-5, with 10 bases that match TRBD1. This CDR3 region has 14 residues. The ends lost 2 bases at V and 6 bases at J; junction bases unmatched: 1. CDR1 is MDHEN and CDR2 is SYDVKM in the germline V gene. CDR3 sequence: CASSLRTGGQPQHF. DNA of the CDR3: TGTGCCAGCAGTTTAAGGACAGGGGGTCAGCCCCAGCATTTT.

This clonotype was detected a few times. The chain recombines TRBV19 with TRBJ2-2; TRBD2 agrees at 8 bases. V shed 1 base and J 6 bases; nucleotides not matched to a gene: 22. The CDR3 is 21 amino acids. Germline CDR1 LNHDA, CDR2 SQIVND (reference sequence). The CDR3 DNA sequence: TGTGCCAGTAGTATAGTCTACGGCCCTAAACCGGCGGGAGGTTCGGCCGGGGAGCTGTTTTTT. It yields the protein CASSIVYGPKPAGGSAGELFF.

V and J are TRBV20-1 and TRBJ2-7, with TRBD2 as a possible D gene (5 bases). There are 14 residues in the CDR3. Germline CDR1 and CDR2: DFQATT and SNEGSKA (reference sequence). The CDR3 DNA sequence: TGCAATTCACTAGGGTCGGGGAGCTCCTACGAGCAGTACTTC. It yields the protein CNSLGSGSSYEQYF.

This clonotype was recorded at least ten times. This rearrangement joins TRBV7-9 to TRBJ2-1; no firm D call. The CDR3 runs to 15 residues. The germline gives CDR1 SEHNR, CDR2 FQNEAQ (reference sequence). Between the trimmed V and J ends, which lost 5 bases and 1 base, there was a span of 12 bases. CDR3 loop: CASSARFVSYNEQFF. As DNA, the CDR3 is TGTGCCAGCAGCGCCAGGTTCGTGTCCTACAATGAGCAGTTCTTC.

The DNA of the CDR3 is TGTGCCAGCAGCTTGGGGGTTGATCTCGAGAGGCAGCCCCAGCATTTT. Its translation is CASSLGVDLERQPQHF. This rearrangement joins TRBV7-3 to TRBJ1-5; D possibly corresponds to TRBD1 (5 bases). The CDR3 has 16 residues. Germline V gene lookup returns CDR1 SGHTA and CDR2 FQGTGA. Trimming took 3 bases from V and 7 from J, leaving 19 bases between them.

There are many counts of this clonotype. The chain links TRBV20-1 to TRBJ2-7, with D perhaps TRBD2 (6 bases). Germline V gives CDR1 DFQATT, CDR2 SNEGSKA (reference sequence). V gave up 5 bases and J gave up 2 bases, with 13 bases separating them. CDR3 length: 13 amino acids. In DNA, the CDR3 is TGCAGTGCTGAATCGACGGGGGCCTACGAGCAGTACTTC. Translated, it gives CSAESTGAYEQYF.

Many counts were recorded for this clonotype. The V gene is TRBV20-1, the J gene TRBJ2-3; the D is unclear. The CDR3 sequence is 11 residues long. Deletions cut 8 bases from V and 5 bases from J, with 11 bases between. Germline CDR1 is DFQATT and CDR2 is SNEGSKA (reference sequence). CDR3 loop: CSPSDGDTQYF. Here the CDR3 DNA reads TGCAGTCCGAGTGACGGAGATACGCAGTATTTT.

The rearrangement links TRBV29-1 to TRBJ2-3; possible D gene TRBD2, 5 bases. The V and J ends lost 3 bases and 1 base respectively, with 17 bases between them. This CDR3 has 16 residues. Germline CDR1 reads SQVTM; CDR2 reads ANQGSEA. CDR3 bases: TGCAGCGTTGACGGTCCTAGCCCCTACCGCACAGATACGCAGTATTTT. This gives the protein CSVDGPSPYRTDTQYF.

This clonotype was recorded many times. The chain uses TRBV24-1 and TRBJ1-5; no reliable D call. The ends were cut back, 2 bases at V and 6 bases at J, with 7 bases in the middle. There are 13 residues in the CDR3. The germline V gene encodes CDR1 KGHDR and CDR2 SFDVKD. CDR3 region: CATSDSDRQPQHF. CDR3 nucleotide sequence: TGTGCCACCAGTGATTCAGATCGTCAGCCCCAGCATTTT.

V usage is TRBV5-1 and J usage is TRBJ2-5; D is possibly TRBD2 (5 bases). This CDR3 is built from 15 residues. Trimming removed 1 base from V and 3 bases from J, with 13 bases in between. The V gene's germline CDR1 is SGHRS and CDR2 YFSETQ. CDR3 DNA: TGCGCCAGCAGCTTGAATGGACTGGGAAAAGAGACCCAGTACTTC. It codes for CASSLNGLGKETQYF.

Concerning this clonotype itself: A much larger clonotype is one base distant, so this may be a read error. This rearrangement joins TRBV27 to TRBJ1-1; 11 bases line up with TRBD1. CDR1 is MNHEY, CDR2 SMNVEV, per germline (reference sequence). The CDR3 runs to 16 residues. The J segment lost 12 bases and the V segment lost 1 base, leaving 13 bases of the junction unmatched. CDR3 region: CASSLLDGTGGTPTFF. Here the CDR3 DNA reads TGTGCCAGCAGTTTATTAGATGGGACAGGGGGTACTCCGACTTTCTTT.

This clonotype was seen many times. The CDR3 region has the DNA TGTGCCAGCTCACCAAGTGGGATTTCCGAGCAGTACTTC. Its translation is CASSPSGISEQYF. The chain is built from TRBV18 and TRBJ2-7, with D unresolved. V lost 2 bases and J 6 bases, leaving 11 bases between the germline ends. The V gene's germline CDR1 is KGHSH and CDR2 LQKENI. CDR3 length: 13 residues.

V gene TRBV14 combines with J gene TRBJ2-1; TRBD1 aligns across 12 bases. CDR1 and CDR2 from the germline V gene are SGHDN and FVKESK. V lost 4 bases, J lost 9 bases, and 4 bases stayed unmatched. The CDR3 runs to 14 residues. The CDR3 region has the DNA TGTGCCAGCAGCCGGGACAGGGGGCTAGTTGAGCAGTTCTTC. Translating gives CASSRDRGLVEQFF.

This clonotype has at least ten counts. V is TRBV5-5 and J is TRBJ1-5, with TRBD1 identical over 7 bases. CDR3 length: 15 residues. The junction had 10 bases not matched to a gene; V was cut back by 4 bases and J by 6 bases. Germline V gives CDR1 SGHKS, CDR2 YYEKEE (reference sequence). CDR3 sequence reads: CASSAGTGVRQPQHF. For the CDR3, the DNA is TGTGCCAGCAGCGCAGGTACAGGGGTCCGTCAGCCCCAGCATTTT.

A few counts support this clonotype. The gene calls are TRBV20-1 and TRBJ2-7; TRBD2 agrees at 14 bases. J gave up 6 bases and V 0 bases, and 4 bases lay outside the gene matches. There are 15 residues in the CDR3. Looked up from germline, CDR1 is DFQATT and CDR2 is SNEGSKA (reference sequence). The CDR3 loop is CSAREGLAGGGEQYF. DNA for the CDR3: TGCAGTGCTAGAGAAGGACTAGCGGGAGGAGGCGAGCAGTACTTC.